A selection of T cell receptor beta chains follows, all from one sample in a study of blood T cell repertoires in COVID-19. Using immunoSEQ multiplex PCR, the repertoire was profiled, and TCRdb retains in-frame clones only, with some absent. The table has roughly 330,000 clones, 85% to 90% seen once. The specimen was peripheral blood. These receptors were taken from a woman in her fifties or sixties with active or convalescent COVID-19. CDR3s include the opening cysteine and the closing phenylalanine or tryptophan. The D gene is left open where the match is weak. Expanded clones get a size class; other rows say once, few or many, or leave the size out.

v_gene: TRBV7-2; j_gene: TRBJ2-7; d_gene: NA; abundance: NA; CDR3aa: CASSLQGGLAPYEQYF; CDR3nt: TGTGCCAGCAGCCTACAGGGGGGGCTAGCTCCCTACGAGCAGTACTTC
v_gene: TRBV7-9; j_gene: TRBJ1-3; d_gene: NA; abundance: many; CDR3aa: CASSLSLGGSGNTIYF; CDR3nt: TGTGCCAGCAGCTTATCCTTAGGGGGTTCTGGAAACACCATATATTTT
v_gene: TRBV30; j_gene: TRBJ2-2; d_gene: TRBD1; abundance: NA; CDR3aa: CAWRKGGLNTGELFF; CDR3nt: TGTGCCTGGAGGAAAGGGGGCTTGAACACCGGGGAGCTGTTTTTT
v_gene: TRBV12-3/TRBV12-4; j_gene: TRBJ1-1; d_gene: NA; abundance: few; CDR3aa: CASSLRQVRAFF; CDR3nt: TGTGCCAGCAGTTTAAGACAGGTGAGAGCTTTCTTT
v_gene: TRBV30; j_gene: TRBJ2-3; d_gene: NA; abundance: once; CDR3aa: CAWSLAGHSTDTQYF; CDR3nt: TGTGCCTGGAGTTTGGCGGGTCATAGCACAGATACGCAGTATTTT
v_gene: TRBV3-1/TRBV3-2; j_gene: TRBJ1-1; d_gene: NA; abundance: NA; CDR3aa: CASSQIGGNTEAFF; CDR3nt: TGTGCCAGCAGCCAAATAGGAGGGAACACTGAAGCTTTCTTT
v_gene: TRBV4-3; j_gene: TRBJ2-3; d_gene: NA; abundance: NA; CDR3aa: CASSLSRDSPSTDTQYF; CDR3nt: TGCGCCAGCAGCCTCTCCCGGGACTCACCTAGCACAGATACGCAGTATTTT
v_gene: TRBV5-4; j_gene: TRBJ2-5; d_gene: TRBD2; abundance: NA; CDR3aa: CAMASGKQETQYF; CDR3nt: TGTGCCATGGCTAGCGGGAAGCAAGAGACCCAGTACTTC
v_gene: TRBV5-4; j_gene: TRBJ1-2; d_gene: NA; abundance: NA; CDR3aa: CASSMDSQNYGYTF; CDR3nt: TGTGCCAGCAGCATGGACAGTCAAAACTATGGCTACACCTTC
v_gene: TRBV3-1/TRBV3-2; j_gene: TRBJ1-4; d_gene: NA; abundance: NA; CDR3aa: CASSRSRDTIEKLFF; CDR3nt: TGTGCCAGCAGCCGATCCCGGGACACAATCGAAAAACTGTTTTTT
v_gene: TRBV4-3; j_gene: TRBJ2-3; d_gene: NA; abundance: NA; CDR3aa: CASSQFRDIDTDTQYF; CDR3nt: TGCGCCAGCAGCCAGTTCCGGGACATCGACACAGATACGCAGTATTTT
v_gene: TRBV4-1; j_gene: TRBJ2-1; d_gene: NA; abundance: NA; CDR3aa: CASSQAGSYNEQFF; CDR3nt: TGCGCCAGCAGCCAAGCGGGCTCCTACAATGAGCAGTTCTTC
v_gene: TRBV9; j_gene: TRBJ1-6; d_gene: NA; abundance: NA; CDR3aa: CASSATVDSPLHF; CDR3nt: TGTGCCAGCAGCGCGACAGTGGATTCACCCCTCCACTTT
v_gene: TRBV19; j_gene: TRBJ1-6; d_gene: NA; abundance: NA; CDR3aa: CASSIRTENSPLHF; CDR3nt: TGTGCCAGTAGTATCCGGACAGAGAATTCACCCCTCCACTTT
v_gene: TRBV6-2/TRBV6-3; j_gene: TRBJ2-7; d_gene: TRBD2; abundance: NA; CDR3aa: CASSYSTSGRKTYEQYF; CDR3nt: TGTGCCAGCAGTTACTCGACTAGCGGCAGAAAGACCTACGAGCAGTACTTC
v_gene: TRBV5-1; j_gene: TRBJ1-1; d_gene: TRBD1; abundance: NA; CDR3aa: CASSPQGVNTEAFF; CDR3nt: TGCGCCAGCAGCCCGCAGGGGGTTAACACTGAAGCTTTCTTT
v_gene: TRBV5-5; j_gene: TRBJ1-4; d_gene: NA; abundance: few; CDR3aa: CASSLLGSTNEKLFF; CDR3nt: TGTGCCAGCAGCCTCCTAGGCTCAACTAATGAAAAACTGTTTTTT
v_gene: TRBV5-1; j_gene: TRBJ2-1; d_gene: TRBD1; abundance: NA; CDR3aa: CASSLQGAYNEQFF; CDR3nt: TGCGCCAGCAGCTTACAGGGGGCCTACAATGAGCAGTTCTTC
v_gene: TRBV25-1; j_gene: TRBJ2-7; d_gene: NA; abundance: once; CDR3aa: CASSDGWEQYF; CDR3nt: TGTGCCAGCAGTGACGGTTGGGAGCAGTACTTC
v_gene: TRBV7-6; j_gene: TRBJ2-2; d_gene: TRBD1; abundance: NA; CDR3aa: CASSPRQGASGGELFF; CDR3nt: TGTGCCAGCAGCCCCCGACAGGGGGCATCGGGCGGGGAGCTGTTTTTT
v_gene: TRBV6-6; j_gene: TRBJ1-2; d_gene: TRBD1; abundance: NA; CDR3aa: CASSTTGDGYTF; CDR3nt: TGTGCCAGCAGCACGACAGGGGATGGCTACACCTTC
v_gene: TRBV5-1; j_gene: TRBJ2-1; d_gene: NA; abundance: NA; CDR3aa: CASSEALVDEQFF; CDR3nt: TGCGCCAGCAGCGAAGCCTTAGTAGATGAGCAGTTCTTC
v_gene: TRBV18; j_gene: TRBJ1-1; d_gene: TRBD1; abundance: NA; CDR3aa: CASSIGTGSEAFF; CDR3nt: TGTGCCAGCTCCATAGGGACAGGGTCTGAAGCTTTCTTT
v_gene: TRBV7-6; j_gene: TRBJ2-3; d_gene: NA; abundance: NA; CDR3aa: CASSPRGSTSTDTQYF; CDR3nt: TGTGCCAGCAGCCCGAGGGGGAGCACTAGCACAGATACGCAGTATTTT
v_gene: TRBV5-1; j_gene: TRBJ1-6; d_gene: NA; abundance: NA; CDR3aa: CASSPDRPKLGSPLHF; CDR3nt: TGCGCCAGCAGCCCGGACAGACCCAAGTTAGGATCACCCCTCCACTTT
v_gene: TRBV12-3/TRBV12-4; j_gene: TRBJ1-1; d_gene: NA; abundance: NA; CDR3aa: CASSFGQVSEAFF; CDR3nt: TGTGCCAGCAGTTTTGGCCAGGTGTCTGAAGCTTTCTTT
v_gene: TRBV30; j_gene: TRBJ1-1; d_gene: TRBD1; abundance: NA; CDR3aa: CAWSVGQGAFAFF; CDR3nt: TGTGCCTGGAGTGTGGGACAGGGGGCCTTTGCTTTCTTT
v_gene: TRBV5-4; j_gene: TRBJ1-2; d_gene: TRBD1; abundance: NA; CDR3aa: CASSSVWFGRQGDYGYTF; CDR3nt: TGTGCCAGCAGCTCAGTTTGGTTCGGTAGACAGGGCGACTATGGCTACACCTTC
v_gene: TRBV19; j_gene: TRBJ1-5; d_gene: NA; abundance: few; CDR3aa: CASRSGTNNQPQHF; CDR3nt: TGTGCCAGTAGAAGCGGGACAAATAATCAGCCCCAGCATTTT
v_gene: TRBV28; j_gene: TRBJ1-2; d_gene: NA; abundance: few; CDR3aa: CASRIGGWDGYTF; CDR3nt: TGTGCCAGCAGAATAGGGGGTTGGGATGGCTACACCTTC
v_gene: TRBV12-3/TRBV12-4; j_gene: TRBJ1-1; d_gene: TRBD1; abundance: once; CDR3aa: CASSLTGTGEAFF; CDR3nt: TGTGCCAGCAGCCTAACCGGGACAGGTGAAGCTTTCTTT
v_gene: TRBV27; j_gene: TRBJ2-7; d_gene: TRBD1; abundance: NA; CDR3aa: CASKSPGTGNSYEQYF; CDR3nt: TGTGCCAGCAAGTCCCCCGGGACAGGGAACTCCTACGAGCAGTACTTC
v_gene: TRBV5-1; j_gene: TRBJ2-7; d_gene: TRBD1; abundance: NA; CDR3aa: CASSTGTGLYEQYF; CDR3nt: TGCGCCAGCAGCACCGGGACAGGGTTGTACGAGCAGTACTTC
v_gene: TRBV4-3; j_gene: TRBJ2-4; d_gene: NA; abundance: NA; CDR3aa: CASSQDFLGAKNIQYF; CDR3nt: TGCGCCAGCAGCCAAGATTTTCTCGGGGCCAAAAACATTCAGTACTTC
v_gene: TRBV7-7; j_gene: TRBJ1-5; d_gene: TRBD1; abundance: NA; CDR3aa: CASSQGAGQPQHF; CDR3nt: TGTGCTAGCAGCCAGGGGGCTGGTCAGCCCCAGCATTTT
v_gene: TRBV9; j_gene: TRBJ2-3; d_gene: NA; abundance: once; CDR3aa: CASSVVPTRSTDTQYF; CDR3nt: TGTGCCAGCAGCGTAGTACCGACAAGGAGCACAGATACGCAGTATTTT
v_gene: TRBV12-5; j_gene: TRBJ1-6; d_gene: NA; abundance: NA; CDR3aa: CASGLVLDGGALSLHF; CDR3nt: TGTGCTAGTGGTTTGGTACTTGACGGAGGTGCGTTGTCCCTCCACTTT
v_gene: TRBV28; j_gene: TRBJ2-7; d_gene: NA; abundance: NA; CDR3aa: CASSLWRGAYEQYF; CDR3nt: TGTGCCAGCAGTTTGTGGCGGGGTGCCTACGAGCAGTACTTC
v_gene: TRBV14; j_gene: TRBJ2-3; d_gene: NA; abundance: once; CDR3aa: CASSPLEAASTDTQYF; CDR3nt: TGTGCCAGCAGCCCCCTCGAAGCGGCTAGCACAGATACGCAGTATTTT
v_gene: TRBV5-1; j_gene: TRBJ2-1; d_gene: TRBD2; abundance: once; CDR3aa: CASSLRLAGGPGDEQFF; CDR3nt: TGCGCCAGCAGCTTGAGGCTAGCGGGGGGCCCGGGCGATGAGCAGTTCTTC
v_gene: TRBV7-8; j_gene: TRBJ1-5; d_gene: NA; abundance: NA; CDR3aa: CASSSAGGRGNQPQHF; CDR3nt: TGTGCCAGCAGCTCTGCCGGCGGGCGGGGCAATCAGCCCCAGCATTTT
v_gene: TRBV19; j_gene: TRBJ1-1; d_gene: TRBD1; abundance: NA; CDR3aa: CASSAGGLVTEAFF; CDR3nt: TGTGCCAGTAGCGCAGGGGGCCTGGTCACTGAAGCTTTCTTT
v_gene: TRBV6-2/TRBV6-3; j_gene: TRBJ2-1; d_gene: NA; abundance: NA; CDR3aa: CASSYRRVHEQFF; CDR3nt: TGTGCCAGCAGTTATCGCAGGGTCCATGAGCAGTTCTTC
v_gene: TRBV7-9; j_gene: TRBJ1-3; d_gene: TRBD1; abundance: NA; CDR3aa: CASSQTRDRGYTIYF; CDR3nt: TGTGCCAGCAGCCAAACCCGGGACAGGGGTTACACCATATATTTT
v_gene: TRBV6-5; j_gene: TRBJ2-7; d_gene: TRBD2; abundance: once; CDR3aa: CASSSERGRIYEQYF; CDR3nt: TGTGCCAGCAGTTCCGAGCGGGGTCGTATCTACGAGCAGTACTTC
v_gene: TRBV11-2; j_gene: TRBJ2-5; d_gene: TRBD1; abundance: NA; CDR3aa: CASSSPGGAETQYF; CDR3nt: TGTGCCAGCAGCTCGCCAGGGGGCGCGGAGACCCAGTACTTC
v_gene: TRBV5-5; j_gene: TRBJ1-5; d_gene: NA; abundance: NA; CDR3aa: CASSPYGGAGGNQPQHF; CDR3nt: TGTGCCAGCAGCCCATATGGCGGGGCCGGTGGCAATCAGCCCCAGCATTTT
v_gene: TRBV5-1; j_gene: TRBJ2-1; d_gene: TRBD1; abundance: NA; CDR3aa: CASSPGTGPYNEQFF; CDR3nt: TGCGCCAGCAGCCCCGGGACAGGGCCCTACAATGAGCAGTTCTTC
v_gene: TRBV7-2; j_gene: TRBJ2-3; d_gene: TRBD2; abundance: NA; CDR3aa: CASSLGSGGRDTQYF; CDR3nt: TGTGCCAGCAGCCTCGGCTCGGGGGGGCGGGATACGCAGTATTTT
v_gene: TRBV5-1; j_gene: TRBJ1-6; d_gene: NA; abundance: NA; CDR3aa: CASSLTGNNSPLHF; CDR3nt: TGCGCCAGCAGCTTGACGGGGAATAATTCACCCCTCCACTTT
v_gene: TRBV28; j_gene: TRBJ2-1; d_gene: NA; abundance: NA; CDR3aa: CASSFRQVEQFF; CDR3nt: TGTGCCAGCAGTTTTAGACAGGTCGAGCAGTTCTTC
v_gene: TRBV7-2; j_gene: TRBJ2-2; d_gene: NA; abundance: NA; CDR3aa: CASSLQGTNTGELFF; CDR3nt: TGTGCCAGCAGCTTACAGGGGACCAACACCGGGGAGCTGTTTTTT
v_gene: TRBV19; j_gene: TRBJ2-2; d_gene: TRBD2; abundance: NA; CDR3aa: CASSRGTSGTNTGELFF; CDR3nt: TGTGCCAGTTCGAGGGGTACTAGCGGGACCAACACCGGGGAGCTGTTTTTT
v_gene: TRBV6-2/TRBV6-3; j_gene: TRBJ2-1; d_gene: NA; abundance: NA; CDR3aa: CASSLTREQQFF; CDR3nt: TGTGCCAGCAGTTTAACCCGGGAACAGCAGTTCTTC
v_gene: TRBV24-1; j_gene: TRBJ1-2; d_gene: NA; abundance: NA; CDR3aa: CATSDFDRRPNMIYGYTF; CDR3nt: TGTGCCACCAGTGATTTCGACAGGCGACCCAACATGATCTATGGCTACACCTTC
v_gene: TRBV7-2; j_gene: TRBJ2-1; d_gene: TRBD1; abundance: NA; CDR3aa: CASSPDRESYNEQFF; CDR3nt: TGTGCCAGCAGCCCTGACAGGGAGTCCTACAATGAGCAGTTCTTC
v_gene: TRBV24-1; j_gene: TRBJ1-5; d_gene: NA; abundance: few; CDR3aa: CATSDSGNNQPQHF; CDR3nt: TGTGCCACCAGTGATTCAGGAAACAATCAGCCCCAGCATTTT